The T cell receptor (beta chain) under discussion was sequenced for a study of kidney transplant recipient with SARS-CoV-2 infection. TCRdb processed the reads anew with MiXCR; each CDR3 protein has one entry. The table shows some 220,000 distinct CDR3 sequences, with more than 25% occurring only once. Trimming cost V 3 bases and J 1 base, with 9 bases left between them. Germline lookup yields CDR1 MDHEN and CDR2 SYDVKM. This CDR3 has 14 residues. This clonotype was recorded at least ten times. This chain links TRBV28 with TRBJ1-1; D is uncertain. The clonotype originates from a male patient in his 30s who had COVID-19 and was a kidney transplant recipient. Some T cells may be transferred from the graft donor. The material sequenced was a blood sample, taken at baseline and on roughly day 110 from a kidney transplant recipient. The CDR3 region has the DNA TGTGCCAGCAGTTTGGTTGAGTCGAACACTGAAGCTTTCTTT. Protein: CASSLVESNTEAFF.